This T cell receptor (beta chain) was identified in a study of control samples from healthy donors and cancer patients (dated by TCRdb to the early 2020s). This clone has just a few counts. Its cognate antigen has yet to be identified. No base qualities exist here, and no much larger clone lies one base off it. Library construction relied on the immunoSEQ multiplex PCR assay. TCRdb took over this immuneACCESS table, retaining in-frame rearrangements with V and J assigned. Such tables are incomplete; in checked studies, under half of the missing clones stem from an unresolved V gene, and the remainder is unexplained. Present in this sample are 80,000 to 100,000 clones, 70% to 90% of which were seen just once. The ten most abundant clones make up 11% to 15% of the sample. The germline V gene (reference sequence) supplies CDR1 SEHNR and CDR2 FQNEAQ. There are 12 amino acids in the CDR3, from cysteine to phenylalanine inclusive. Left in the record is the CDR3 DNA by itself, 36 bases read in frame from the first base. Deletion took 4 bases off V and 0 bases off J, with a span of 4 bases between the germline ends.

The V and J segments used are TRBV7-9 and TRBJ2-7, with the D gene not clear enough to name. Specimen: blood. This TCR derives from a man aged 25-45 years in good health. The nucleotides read TGTGCCAGCAGCTCTAGCTCCTACGAGCAGTACTTC. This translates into CASSSSSYEQYF.